The 6 T cell receptor beta chains below were found in one sample sequenced in a study of shared clonotypes between healthy human individuals (dated by TCRdb to 2019 to 2021). Libraries were built with the immunoSEQ multiplex PCR assay. Drawn from immuneACCESS, this table holds only the in-frame rearrangements with V and J called that TCRdb kept. Clones are partly lost; checked studies trace under half to an unresolved V gene and leave the rest unexplained. This sample gives roughly 2.5 million clones in total; around 90% of them show up just once. Over 0.12% of the sample is in the top ten clones. Sequencing was carried out using naive CD4+ T cells sorted from blood. What this sample's cell subset or site label stands for: CD45RA+ positively selected. The receptors were gathered from a man aged 18 to 30 in good health.

V is TRBV7-3 and J is TRBJ1-2, with 8 positions matching TRBD1. V dropped 5 bases and J dropped 8; count of bases not matched to a gene: 16. CDR3 size: 16 residues. The V gene's germline CDR1 is SGHTA and CDR2 FQGTGA. CDR3 in DNA: TGTGCCAGCAGCCCATTAGGGGGCGACAGGGGTGACGGCTACACCTTC. Translated: CASSPLGGDRGDGYTF.

Worth noting for this clone: Other DNA sequences from this sample encode an identical CDR3 as well. This rearrangement joins TRBV7-9 to TRBJ2-1, with no clear D. V was pared by 3 bases and J by 4 bases, with 7 bases between. CDR1 and CDR2 from the germline V gene are SEHNR and FQNEAQ (reference sequence). The CDR3 has 13 amino acids. Here the CDR3 reads CASSFGGYNEQFF. DNA for the CDR3: TGTGCCAGCAGCTTTGGCGGTTACAATGAGCAGTTCTTC.

The genes are TRBV6-4 and TRBJ1-4, with 9 nucleotides matching TRBD1. The length of the CDR3 is 15 residues. In germline, CDR1 is MRHNA, CDR2 SNTAGT. J was trimmed by 8 bases and V by 0 bases; bases with no gene match: 4. CDR3 loop: CASSDSDRGGEKLFF. The CDR3 nucleotides are TGTGCCAGCAGTGACTCGGACAGGGGAGGAGAAAAACTGTTTTTT.

This chain links TRBV7-8 with TRBJ2-3; no reliable D call. The CDR3 is 13 residues long. CDR1 and CDR2 from the germline V gene are SGHVS and FQNEAQ. V was cut by 5 bases and J by 9 bases, with 15 bases left in between. CDR3 DNA: TGTGCCAGCAGCGCCCCAGTGGTAGGAACGCAGTATTTT. It codes for CASSAPVVGTQYF.

The chain carries TRBV15 and TRBJ2-7, with 10 bases identical to TRBD1. After removal of 0 bases from V and 7 bases from J, the junction contained 6 bases not matched to a gene. Germline V gene sequence: CDR1 LNHNV, CDR2 YYDKDF (reference sequence). This CDR3 has 15 amino acids. DNA of the CDR3: TGTGCCACCAGCAGAGATTTGACAGGGGGCAAAGAGCAGTACTTC. Protein: CATSRDLTGGKEQYF.

V usage is TRBV4-1 and J usage is TRBJ2-5, with D hard to call. Near its end, the DNA agrees better with TRBJ2-7, so the J call may be wrong. In germline, CDR1 is MGHRA, CDR2 YSYEKL. This CDR3 region has 14 residues. CDR3: CASSQVGAYYEQYF. The CDR3 DNA is TGCGCCAGCAGCCAAGTAGGTGCCTACTACGAGCAGTACTTC.